The source of this TCR beta chain is a study of blood T cell repertoires in COVID-19. Produced via immunoSEQ multiplex PCR; TCRdb's table is partial and in-frame only. Of about 180,000 clones listed, more than 75% were seen once; the top ten hold about 8%. Trimming pared 2 bases from V and 2 bases from J, leaving 12 bases between. Germline CDR1 is LGHNA and CDR2 is YSLEER. This CDR3 has 16 residues. The V and J genes are TRBV4-3 and TRBJ1-4; D is unclear. The TCR was taken from a woman in her 70s with acute or convalescent COVID-19. Sequenced sample: peripheral blood. CDR3 in amino acids: CASSQNAGWTNEKLFF. The CDR3 DNA reads as TGCGCCAGCAGCCAAAATGCGGGTTGGACTAATGAAAAACTGTTTTTT.